This T cell receptor beta chain was captured in a study of T-cell reconstitution after alpha-beta-depleted transplantation in children (dated by TCRdb to between 2015 and 2016). Broadly, across the study: Using TCR repertoire profiling, the study quantitatively followed how T-cell immune reconstitution unfolded in children after TCRalphabeta/CD19-depleted allogeneic hematopoietic cell transplantation. Summary of the overall study and its limitations: In some patients, the high TCRbeta diversity seen at day 60 was put down to recipient T cells and intrathymic progenitors that had survived conditioning. Over subsequent months, a decline in hyperexpanded clone frequencies was noted, and after one year, T-cell counts and TCRbeta diversity were mostly ascribed to newly produced T cells. Apparently early alphabetaT-cell count recovery about two months after transplant reportedly relied on only several hundred rapidly expanded clones derived from non-depleted graft cells.

The library was made by PCR. The data were produced on an Illumina HiSeq 2500. Molecular barcoding was employed in the preparation of TCR libraries, with unique molecular identifiers being used to normalize TCRbeta repertoire quantification. Through fastp at Q25 and MiXCR, TCRdb rebuilt clones from the public reads, retaining in-frame beta chains. Rows matching on CDR3 protein sequence are summarized as one entry with the most common DNA and genes. The sample yields just over 950,000 distinct CDR3 sequences; about 29% were counted once. Roughly 28% of the sample is in the top ten clones. In regard to this clonotype: The specificity of this receptor is unknown. Base qualities are missing; no much larger clone stands one base away.

This sample's treatment or condition label indicates: allogeneic hematopoietic cell transplantation with graft depleted of TCRalphabeta T cells and CD19 B cells. The transplant recipients were children given TCRalphabeta/CD19-depleted allogeneic hematopoietic cell grafts. Per the germline V gene (reference sequence), LNHNV is the CDR1 and YYDKDF is the CDR2. The germline V end is reduced by 3 bases and the J end by 0 bases; junction bases left unmatched: 7. The CDR3 runs 16 amino acids, cysteine and phenylalanine included. Only CDR3 DNA is held: 48 bases, read in frame from base 1. This specimen consisted of PBMCs, mostly from graft donor cells, obtained 360 days after TCRalphabeta/CD19-depleted stem cell transplant. The sequence was obtained from a boy in the first two years of life who had a stem cell transplant for SCID, so the T cells may come from the graft donor. Recombination joined TRBV15 with TRBJ1-2; the central 7 bases match TRBD1. The DNA reads TGTGCCACCAGCAGGGGAGACAGGGCGGCTAACTATGGCTACACCTTC. The encoded protein is CATSRGDRAANYGYTF.